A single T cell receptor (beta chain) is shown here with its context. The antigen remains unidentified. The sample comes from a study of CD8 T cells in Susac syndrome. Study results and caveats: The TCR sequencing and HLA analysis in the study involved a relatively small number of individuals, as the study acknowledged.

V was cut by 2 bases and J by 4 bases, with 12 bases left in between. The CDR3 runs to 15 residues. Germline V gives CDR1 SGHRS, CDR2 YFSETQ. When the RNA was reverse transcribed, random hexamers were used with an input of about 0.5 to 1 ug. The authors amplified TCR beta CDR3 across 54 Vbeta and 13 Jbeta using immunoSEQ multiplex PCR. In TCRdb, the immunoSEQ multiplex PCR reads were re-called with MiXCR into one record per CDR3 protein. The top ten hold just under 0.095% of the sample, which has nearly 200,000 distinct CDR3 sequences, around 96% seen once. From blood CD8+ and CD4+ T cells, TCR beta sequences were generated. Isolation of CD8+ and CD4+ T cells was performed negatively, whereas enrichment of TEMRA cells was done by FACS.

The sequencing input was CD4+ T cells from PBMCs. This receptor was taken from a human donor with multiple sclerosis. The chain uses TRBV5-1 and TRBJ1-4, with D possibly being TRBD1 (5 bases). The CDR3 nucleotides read TGCGCCAGCAGCTTTGGGGCAGGCGGTAATGAAAAACTGTTTTTT. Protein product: CASSFGAGGNEKLFF.